The present T cell receptor beta chain was sequenced within a study of cytomegalovirus exposure and HLA in healthy donors. General observations from the study: Among TCR beta chains, those listed as cytomegalovirus-associated numbered 164. For most TCR sequences rarity was the rule, although some public TCRs occurred in many donors. First-cohort TCR clusters were later found to tend to co-occur in the roughly 110 validation repertoires.

Notes on this clone: Its antigen is still unknown.

The data were produced by immunoSEQ multiplex PCR, yet TCRdb's version contains in-frame clones alone and is incomplete. The data contain some 120,000 clones, 80% to 90% of them singletons. V trimming: 2 bases; J trimming: 7 bases; junction bases outside the gene matches: 9. CDR3 length: 16 residues. Germline-derived CDR1 and CDR2 are MNHEY and SVGAGI. This receptor was obtained from a woman aged 18-29 years in good health and CMV-seronegative. The J gene is TRBJ2-1, the V gene TRBV6-5; 9 bases are a match to TRBD2. The material sequenced was PBMCs. CDR3 amino acids: CASSYPGTSKRNEQFF. CDR3 coding DNA: TGTGCCAGCAGTTACCCCGGGACTAGCAAGCGTAATGAGCAGTTCTTC.